This T cell receptor (beta chain) was obtained from a study of T cells in Graves' hyperthyroidism and ophthalmopathy. The CDR3 has 13 residues. CDR1 and CDR2 (germline): SGHRS, YFSETQ. Trimming took 0 bases from V and 8 from J, leaving 11 bases between them. In this sample, this clonotype turned up many times. Researchers took RNA transcripts and amplified the TCR beta CDR3 regions from them. The HTBI primer set served for first-round RT-PCR of the TCR CDR3. TCRdb re-derived calls from the multiplex PCR reads in MiXCR, one entry per CDR3 protein. The sample consists of 300,000 to 450,000 distinct CDR3 sequences, approximately 25% of them appearing once.

Sequencing was performed on blood. This TCR came from a man over 45 with Graves' hyperthyroidism. This rearrangement joins TRBV5-1 to TRBJ1-2; TRBD1 is a possible D gene (6 bases). The CDR3 nucleotides read TGCGCCAGCAGCTTGGGAGAGGGGGACGGCTACACCTTC. Translation: CASSLGEGDGYTF.